What follows describes a single T cell receptor beta chain. This sample was taken from a study of blood T cell repertoires in COVID-19. Assay used: immunoSEQ multiplex PCR; TCRdb lists only in-frame clones, some missing. Of 90,000 to 120,000 clones in the sample, 80% to 85% were seen once. Per the germline V gene, CDR1 is KGHSY and CDR2 is FQNENV. V lost 3 bases and J lost 7, with 19 bases in between. CDR3 size: 16 residues. Material: peripheral blood. This TCR was recovered from a man between 65 and 85 years old with acute or convalescent COVID-19. The chain has TRBV16 and TRBJ1-5; maybe TRBD1 (5 bases). The CDR3 reads CASSQMGPGSGQPQHF. CDR3 coding DNA: TGTGCCAGCAGCCAGATGGGCCCAGGGTCGGGCCAGCCCCAGCATTTT.